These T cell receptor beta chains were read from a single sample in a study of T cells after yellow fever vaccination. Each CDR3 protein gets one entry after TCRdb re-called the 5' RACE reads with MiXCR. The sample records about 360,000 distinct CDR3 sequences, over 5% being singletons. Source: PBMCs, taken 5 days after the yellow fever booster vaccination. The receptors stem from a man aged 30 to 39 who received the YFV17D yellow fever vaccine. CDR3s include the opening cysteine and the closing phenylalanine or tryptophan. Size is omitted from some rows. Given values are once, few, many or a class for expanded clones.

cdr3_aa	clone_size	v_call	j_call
CASSFRGESGANVLTF	-	TRBV7-8	TRBJ2-6
CATSKGQVTGELFF	-	TRBV15	TRBJ2-2
CASSPGGMDTGELFF	few	TRBV18	TRBJ2-2
CASSYSGSGSYNEQFF	-	TRBV6-5	TRBJ2-1
CASSLVLFQEPGANVLTF	few	TRBV11-2	TRBJ2-6
CASSQRTSDTQYF	few	TRBV5-1	TRBJ2-3
CASSFFDRGFLSSYNSPLHF	few	TRBV12-3/TRBV12-4	TRBJ1-6
CASGFVDAHNEQFF	many	TRBV5-1	TRBJ2-1
CSVAGGEGVHEQYF	many	TRBV29-1	TRBJ2-7
CASSGGTHGMDTQYF	many	TRBV5-1	TRBJ2-3
CSARRQLNYGYTF	-	TRBV20-1	TRBJ1-2